These 16 T cell receptor beta chains were all obtained from the same sample, sequenced in a study of cytomegalovirus exposure and HLA in healthy donors. Researchers ran the PCR with 60 Vbeta and 13 Jbeta primers. This table comes from immunoSEQ multiplex PCR, and its TCRdb copy is limited to in-frame clones, with some not included. The sample includes some 140,000 clones, about four fifths of them seen just once. Sequencing was performed on PBMCs. The receptors come from a male donor in good health and CMV-seropositive.

Notes on this clone: The same CDR3 is also encoded by other DNA sequences in this sample. The chain uses TRBV6-5 and TRBJ2-1; tentatively, D is TRBD2 (6 bases). Trimming shortened V by 2 bases and J by 4 bases, and 9 bases separated the two germline ends. CDR1 is MNHEY, CDR2 SVGAGI, per germline. This CDR3 spans 14 amino acids. The CDR3 spells CASSYGRGYNEQFF. The CDR3 coding sequence is TGTGCCAGCAGTTACGGGCGGGGATACAATGAGCAGTTCTTC.

The rearrangement uses TRBV5-4 and TRBJ2-1; TRBD2 matches 10 bases. This CDR3 has 14 residues. J gave up 14 bases and V 4 bases, and 12 bases lay outside the gene matches. CDR1 and CDR2 (germline): SGHNT, YYREEE (reference sequence). CDR3: CASSPRAGGEDEFF. CDR3 DNA: TGTGCCAGCAGCCCTAGAGCGGGAGGGGAAGATGAGTTCTTC.

This chain joins TRBV27 and TRBJ2-3; TRBD2 agrees at 10 bases. With 7 bases clipped from V and 1 base from J, the junction kept 5 bases outside the gene matches. Per germline, CDR1 MNHEY and CDR2 SMNVEV (reference sequence). The CDR3 runs to 15 residues. CDR3 bases: TGTGCCAGCAATCGACTAGCGGGCGGCACAGATACGCAGTATTTT. It encodes CASNRLAGGTDTQYF.

The chain joins TRBV27 to TRBJ2-1; 7 bases are shared with TRBD2. Trimming took 2 bases from V and 4 from J; bases not matched to a gene: 2. The CDR3 contains 14 residues. Per germline, CDR1 MNHEY and CDR2 SMNVEV (reference sequence). This CDR3 is CASSLAGLYNEQFF. The CDR3 DNA reads as TGTGCCAGCAGTTTAGCGGGACTATACAATGAGCAGTTCTTC.

The chain recombines TRBV5-4 with TRBJ1-3; 7 bases match TRBD1. Germline lookup yields CDR1 SGHNT and CDR2 YYREEE (reference sequence). V lost 3 bases, J lost 0 bases, and 0 bases stayed unmatched. The CDR3 totals 14 residues. CDR3: CASSWDSSGNTIYF. In DNA form, the CDR3 reads TGTGCCAGCAGCTGGGACAGCTCTGGAAACACCATATATTTT.

The chain couples TRBV28 to TRBJ2-1, with a possible D match to TRBD1 (6 bases). The CDR3 extends over 13 amino acids. Germline V gene data show CDR1 as MDHEN and CDR2 as SYDVKM. V was shortened by 3 bases and J by 9 bases, with 12 bases between the two germline ends. The CDR3: CASSLRLGAEQFF. CDR3 nucleotides: TGTGCCAGCAGTTTGCGTTTGGGGGCTGAGCAGTTCTTC.

V is TRBV5-1 and J is TRBJ2-7; TRBD1 might be the D (5 bases). The ends were cut back, 5 bases at V and 6 bases at J, with 18 bases in the middle. Germline V gene lookup returns CDR1 SGHRS and CDR2 YFSETQ. This CDR3 is 14 amino acids long. Written as DNA, the CDR3 is TGCGCCAGCAGGACAGTTTTTAGGACCCCCGAGCAGTACTTC. This sequence encodes CASRTVFRTPEQYF.

The chain has TRBV7-6 and TRBJ1-5; the D is unclear. This CDR3 contains 16 residues. Germline CDR1 reads SGHVS; CDR2 reads FNYEAQ. The V end was cut by 1 base, the J end by 0 bases, with 10 bases between. The CDR3 coding sequence is TGTGCCAGCAGCTTAGGTGCGGTGAATAGCAATCAGCCCCAGCATTTT. Translated, it gives CASSLGAVNSNQPQHF. Based on the CDR3 plus reference TRBV7-6 and TRBJ1-5, the full variable domain is GAGVSQSPRYKVTKRGQDVALRCDPISGHVSLYWYRQALGQGPEFLTYFNYEAQQDKSGLPNDRFSAERPEGSISTLTIQRTEQRDSAMYRCASSLGAVNSNQPQHFGDGTRLSIL.

The rearrangement uses TRBV18 and TRBJ2-1; 10 nucleotides match TRBD2. Germline-derived CDR1 and CDR2 are KGHSH and LQKENI. This CDR3 region has 16 residues. J was trimmed by 5 bases and V by 3 bases; bases with no gene match: 7. The chain's CDR3 is CASSPRLAGGHNEQFF. CDR3 in DNA: TGTGCCAGCTCACCGCGACTAGCGGGCGGACACAATGAGCAGTTCTTC.

This clone was seen a handful of times. This chain joins TRBV9 and TRBJ2-1; no definite D call. Trimming stripped 0 bases from V and 5 bases from J, with 6 bases between. CDR1 and CDR2 (germline): SGDLS, YYNGEE. The CDR3 sequence is 13 residues long. CDR3 sequence: CASSVGLNNEQFF. CDR3 DNA sequence: TGTGCCAGCAGCGTAGGTCTTAACAATGAGCAGTTCTTC. The complete variable domain, with remaining parts taken from reference TRBV9 and TRBJ2-1, reads DSGVTQTPKHLITATGQRVTLRCSPRSGDLSVYWYQQSLDQGLQFLIQYYNGEERAKGNILERFSAQQFPDLHSELNLSSLELGDSALYFCASSVGLNNEQFFGPGTRLTVL.

V is TRBV18 and J is TRBJ1-1, with D unclear. This CDR3 comprises 14 residues. Germline assignment: CDR1 KGHSH and CDR2 LQKENI. The ends were cut back, 4 bases at V and 3 bases at J, with 12 bases in the middle. CDR3 sequence: CASSQTKSDTEAFF. The CDR3 nucleotides read TGTGCCAGCTCACAAACGAAGAGTGACACTGAAGCTTTCTTT.

The rearrangement joins TRBV5-1 to TRBJ2-5; 10 nucleotides agree with TRBD2. Germline-derived CDR1 and CDR2 are SGHRS and YFSETQ. Germline trimming cut 4 bases from V and 2 bases from J; bases unmatched to any gene: 8. The CDR3 spans 16 residues. The CDR3 DNA is TGCGCCAGCAGCCCACTATTAGCGGGGGGACAAGAGACCCAGTACTTC. This translates into CASSPLLAGGQETQYF.

The chain uses TRBV4-1 and TRBJ2-7, with TRBD1 as a possible D gene (6 bases). The germline gives CDR1 MGHRA, CDR2 YSYEKL. V was shortened by 4 bases and J by 4 bases, with 11 bases between the two germline ends. The CDR3 spans 13 residues. CDR3 sequence reads: CASSRQDQYEQYF. In DNA, the CDR3 is TGCGCCAGCAGCCGACAGGACCAATACGAGCAGTACTTC.

This sequence joins TRBV5-6 and TRBJ2-7; D gene unclear. The CDR3 has 14 residues. CDR1 and CDR2 (germline): SGHDT, YYEEEE. Trimming took 3 bases from V and 3 from J, leaving 13 bases between them. DNA for the CDR3: TGTGCCAGCAGCTCCTCCCCTACGATCTACGAGCAGTACTTC. This gives the protein CASSSSPTIYEQYF. The full variable domain, in which reference TRBV5-6 and TRBJ2-7 provide the parts outside the CDR3, is DAGVTQSPTHLIKTRGQQVTLRCSPKSGHDTVSWYQQALGQGPQFIFQYYEEEERQRGNFPDRFSGHQFPNYSSELNVNALLLGDSALYLCASSSSPTIYEQYFGPGTRLTVT.

This clone was detected only once. CDR3 bases: TGTGCCAGCAGCCCACGGGGGACAGTTAATTCACCCCTCCACTTT. As protein: CASSPRGTVNSPLHF. This chain joins TRBV7-9 and TRBJ1-6; 7 bases fit TRBD1. The CDR3 contains 15 residues. Germline V gene data show CDR1 as SEHNR and CDR2 as FQNEAQ (reference sequence). Unmatched junction bases numbered 7, after V lost 5 bases and J lost 6 bases.

This clone has a handful of counts. This chain joins TRBV7-6 and TRBJ2-7; 7 bases agree with TRBD1. CDR1 and CDR2 from the germline V gene are SGHVS and FNYEAQ. CDR3 size: 14 residues. V was clipped by 4 bases and J by 5 bases; unmatched bases: 8. CDR3 sequence (DNA): TGTGCCAGCAGCTCGCCCAATACAGGGGACGAGCAGTACTTC. Its protein is CASSSPNTGDEQYF.